The 29 T cell receptor beta chains below were found in one sample sequenced in a study of blood T cell repertoires in COVID-19. Libraries were prepared by immunoSEQ multiplex PCR; TCRdb keeps only in-frame clonotypes and omits some of them. Of about 150,000 clones listed, roughly nine tenths are singletons. Sequencing was carried out using peripheral blood. Receptor source: a man between 18 and 29 years old with COVID-19, enrolled during active disease.

Comment on this clone: Other DNA variants within this sample encode the same CDR3. The CDR3 loop reads CASSLLAASTDTQYF. The CDR3 nucleotides read TGTGCCAGCAGCCTTCTAGCGGCTAGCACAGATACGCAGTATTTT. The genes are TRBV28 and TRBJ2-3; 7 bases fit TRBD2. V gave up 6 bases and J gave up 0 bases; unmatched junction bases: 6. The germline V gene has CDR1 MDHEN and CDR2 SYDVKM. The CDR3 has 15 amino acids.

The chain carries TRBV18 and TRBJ2-7; D perhaps matches TRBD1 (6 bases). The CDR3 extends over 17 amino acids. With 4 bases removed from V and 2 bases from J, the gap between germline ends came to 21 bases. Germline V gene data show CDR1 as KGHSH and CDR2 as LQKENI. CDR3 DNA sequence: TGTGCCAGCTCACAAGGCATAACCGGGACAACGACCTACGAGCAGTACTTC. It specifies CASSQGITGTTTYEQYF.

V and J are TRBV14 and TRBJ1-2; 7 positions agree with TRBD1. Germline CDR1 and CDR2: SGHDN and FVKESK. The CDR3 has 15 residues. The V gene end was trimmed by 0 bases and the J gene end by 4 bases; junction bases not matched to a gene: 5. The CDR3 nucleotides read TGTGCCAGCAGCCAAGAAACAGGGGAAGGCTATGGCTACACCTTC. It encodes CASSQETGEGYGYTF.

The chain carries TRBV3-1 (or the pseudogene TRBV3-2) and TRBJ1-2; tentatively, D is TRBD1 (6 bases). Trimming removed 2 bases at V and 4 bases at J, with 8 bases between. CDR3 size: 13 residues. Per germline, CDR1 LGHDT and CDR2 YNNKEL (reference sequence). The DNA of the CDR3 is TGTGCCAGCAGCCAACAGGGGATCTATGGCTACACCTTC. As protein: CASSQQGIYGYTF.

The gene calls are TRBV20-1 and TRBJ2-5; weak D call: TRBD1 (6 bases). Germline values: CDR1 DFQATT, CDR2 SNEGSKA (reference sequence). V was shortened by 3 bases and J by 4 bases, with 12 bases between the two germline ends. The length of the CDR3 is 13 residues. The DNA of the CDR3 is TGCAGTGCTAGTTTGGGGGCCTCAGAGACCCAGTACTTC. Translated: CSASLGASETQYF.

This clone was recorded once. The V gene is TRBV7-9, the J gene TRBJ2-1; D may be TRBD1 (6 bases). Germline V gene lookup returns CDR1 SEHNR and CDR2 FQNEAQ (reference sequence). With 1 base removed from V and 3 bases from J, the gap between germline ends came to 10 bases. This CDR3 is built from 15 residues. The CDR3 reads CASSLEGQSYNEQFF. As DNA, the CDR3 is TGTGCCAGCAGCTTAGAAGGACAGAGCTACAATGAGCAGTTCTTC.

The chain couples TRBV11-2 to TRBJ1-1; D possibly corresponds to TRBD1 (5 bases). CDR1 is SGHAT and CDR2 is FQNNGV in the germline V gene. The CDR3 covers 13 residues. V was trimmed by 2 bases and J by 7 bases, leaving 11 bases between them. Here the CDR3 reads CASSLTRRGEAFF. CDR3 DNA: TGTGCCAGCAGCTTAACACGGAGGGGTGAAGCTTTCTTT. The full variable domain, with the rest looked up from reference TRBV11-2 and TRBJ1-1, is EAGVAQSPRYKIIEKRQSVAFWCNPISGHATLYWYQQILGQGPKLLIQFQNNGVVDDSQLPKDRFSAERLKGVDSTLKIQPAKLEDSAVYLCASSLTRRGEAFFGQGTRLTVV.

The chain links TRBV7-3 to TRBJ2-6; 12 nucleotides align to TRBD2. V was pared by 1 base and J by 4 bases, with 11 bases of the junction left unmatched. Germline V gives CDR1 SGHTA, CDR2 FQGTGA. The CDR3 contains 20 residues. The CDR3 DNA sequence: TGTGCCAGCAGCTTAAGGCCCTTGACTAGCGGGAGAGCCGGGGCCAACGTCCTGACTTTC. This encodes CASSLRPLTSGRAGANVLTF.

In its sample, this clone was seen once. The chain uses TRBV27 and TRBJ2-7; D may be TRBD2 (6 bases). The ends were cut back, 2 bases at V and 5 bases at J, with 13 bases in the middle. This CDR3 is 14 amino acids long. Looked up from germline, CDR1 is MNHEY and CDR2 is SMNVEV (reference sequence). The CDR3 protein is CASSLTGVLDEQYF. The CDR3 DNA follows: TGTGCCAGCAGTTTAACGGGAGTCCTAGACGAGCAGTACTTC.

The rearrangement joins TRBV19 to TRBJ1-2; D gene uncertain. Germline CDR1 is LNHDA and CDR2 is SQIVND (reference sequence). The CDR3 totals 14 residues. V was pared by 4 bases and J by 2 bases, with 11 bases between. The CDR3: CASSNQMGNYGYTF. CDR3 in DNA: TGTGCCAGTAGTAACCAAATGGGCAACTATGGCTACACCTTC.

The J gene is TRBJ2-1, the V gene TRBV27; 9 nucleotides align to TRBD2. The germline V gene has CDR1 MNHEY and CDR2 SMNVEV (reference sequence). V lost 5 bases, J lost 8 bases, and 4 bases stayed unmatched. This CDR3 has 13 amino acids. The CDR3 nucleotides are TGTGCCAGCAGTACCGGACTAGCGTATGAGCAGTTCTTC. This codes for CASSTGLAYEQFF.

V usage is TRBV7-9 and J usage is TRBJ2-2; D ambiguous. Trimming shortened V by 2 bases and J by 1 base, and 14 bases separated the two germline ends. This CDR3 has 17 amino acids. Germline V CDR1 and CDR2: SEHNR, FQNEAQ (reference sequence). CDR3 in DNA: TGTGCCAGCAGCTTAACTCCGAGTCTACTGAACACCGGGGAGCTGTTTTTT. It yields the protein CASSLTPSLLNTGELFF. The variable domain in full, completed from reference TRBV7-9 and TRBJ2-2, reads DTGVSQNPRHKITKRGQNVTFRCDPISEHNRLYWYRQTLGQGPEFLTYFQNEAQLEKSRLLSDRFSAERPKGSFSTLEIQRTEQGDSAMYLCASSLTPSLLNTGELFFGEGSRLTVL.

This clone was observed a few times. The junction differs from germline at one of its ends, possibly a read error. V usage is TRBV28 and J usage is TRBJ1-2, with TRBD1 identical over 9 bases. The CDR3 has 13 residues. Per germline, CDR1 MDHEN and CDR2 SYDVKM. This chain's CDR3 is CASSLSPWDGQGF. CDR3 in DNA: TGTGCCAGCAGTCTCTCCCCCTGGGACGGACAGGGGTTC.

The chain employs TRBV4-2 and TRBJ2-5; D perhaps matches TRBD2 (5 bases). V was trimmed by 0 bases and J by 4 bases, leaving 9 bases between them. The CDR3 contains 14 residues. Per germline, CDR1 LGHNA and CDR2 YNFKEQ. CDR3 residues: CASSQELVSETQYF. In nucleotides, the CDR3 is TGTGCCAGCAGCCAAGAACTAGTCTCAGAGACCCAGTACTTC.

In this sample, this clone turned up once. V usage is TRBV7-8 and J usage is TRBJ1-4; TRBD1 aligns across 7 bases. The CDR3 totals 14 residues. V was clipped by 5 bases and J by 5 bases; unmatched bases: 5. CDR1 and CDR2 from the germline V gene are SGHVS and FQNEAQ. The CDR3 protein is CASSPDRPNEKLFF. The CDR3 region has the DNA TGTGCCAGCAGCCCGGACAGGCCGAATGAAAAACTGTTTTTT.

The gene calls are TRBV27 and TRBJ2-3; D gene ambiguous. Germline V gene sequence: CDR1 MNHEY, CDR2 SMNVEV (reference sequence). The ends were cut back, 3 bases at V and 6 bases at J, with 13 bases in the middle. The CDR3 contains 14 residues. The CDR3: CASSFRGLRDTQYF. The CDR3, as DNA: TGTGCCAGCAGTTTTCGCGGCCTGCGGGATACGCAGTATTTT.

The chain links TRBV15 to TRBJ2-7, with 9 bases identical to TRBD2. Germline trimming cut 6 bases from V and 4 bases from J; bases unmatched to any gene: 4. CDR1 LNHNV and CDR2 YYDKDF come from the germline V gene (reference sequence). The CDR3 runs 13 residues. The CDR3 coding sequence is TGTGCCACCAGGGGCGGGAGGGAGTACGAGCAGTACTTC. Its translation: CATRGGREYEQYF. Together with reference TRBV15 and TRBJ2-7, the CDR3 gives the full variable domain: DAMVIQNPRYQVTQFGKPVTLSCSQTLNHNVMYWYQQKSSQAPKLLFHYYDKDFNNEADTPDNFQSRRPNTSFCFLDIRSPGLGDTAMYLCATRGGREYEQYFGPGTRLTVT.

This chain connects TRBV28 to TRBJ2-1; no reliable D call. Trimming took off 2 bases at V and 1 base at J, with 9 bases between the two ends. The CDR3 is 15 residues long. Germline CDR1 reads MDHEN; CDR2 reads SYDVKM. This chain's CDR3 is CASSLERWSYNEQFF. The CDR3 DNA reads as TGTGCCAGCAGTTTAGAGCGTTGGTCCTACAATGAGCAGTTCTTC.

The V and J genes are TRBV4-2 and TRBJ2-7; no reliable D call. Germline V gene lookup returns CDR1 LGHNA and CDR2 YNFKEQ. Trimming removed 0 bases from V and 3 bases from J, with 12 bases in between. The CDR3 has 15 residues. In DNA, the CDR3 is TGTGCCAGCAGCCAAGATCAAGGTCAGGTCTACGAGCAGTACTTC. This gives the protein CASSQDQGQVYEQYF.

The chain has TRBV4-2 and TRBJ2-7; weak D call: TRBD1 (5 bases). Between the trimmed V and J ends, which lost 3 bases and 4 bases, there was a span of 16 bases. Germline values: CDR1 LGHNA, CDR2 YNFKEQ. This CDR3 region has 15 residues. The CDR3 bases are TGTGCCAGCAGCCAGAAAAAGGGGCTCTCTTACGAGCAGTACTTC. Translated: CASSQKKGLSYEQYF.

The chain uses TRBV19 and TRBJ1-6; no clear D. The CDR3 is made up of 16 amino acids. Germline values: CDR1 LNHDA, CDR2 SQIVND (reference sequence). Trimming took off 5 bases at V and 1 base at J, with 12 bases between the two ends. The CDR3 is CASSSRGGSYNSPLHF. The CDR3, as DNA: TGTGCCAGTAGTTCTCGAGGTGGATCCTATAATTCACCCCTCCACTTT.

The CDR3 is CASSLEGQNTGELFF. CDR3 coding DNA: TGTGCCAGCAGCTTAGAGGGACAGAACACCGGGGAGCTGTTTTTT. The chain has TRBV11-2 and TRBJ2-2; TRBD1 might be the D (6 bases). The germline V gene encodes CDR1 SGHAT and CDR2 FQNNGV. CDR3 length: 15 amino acids. The V end lost 0 bases, the J end lost 1 base, and 6 bases lay between the germline ends.

This chain joins TRBV9 and TRBJ2-5, with TRBD2 as a possible D gene (6 bases). The germline V and J ends were trimmed by 2 bases and 7 bases, with 18 bases remaining between them. The CDR3 is 15 amino acids. CDR1 SGDLS and CDR2 YYNGEE come from the germline V gene. The CDR3 DNA reads as TGTGCCAGCAGCGTTGCCGGGAGCACGATAGGGACCCAGTACTTC. Translated: CASSVAGSTIGTQYF.

The chain joins TRBV19 to TRBJ1-5; 7 bases match TRBD1. V shed 4 bases, J shed 0 bases, and the junction held 12 bases outside the gene matches. The CDR3 length is 18 residues. Germline values: CDR1 LNHDA, CDR2 SQIVND (reference sequence). The CDR3 loop is CASSSTRTGPFSNQPQHF. DNA of the CDR3: TGTGCCAGTAGTAGTACACGGACAGGACCCTTTAGCAATCAGCCCCAGCATTTT.

On this clone: One junction end does not reproduce the germline sequence, and a read error may be involved. The V gene is TRBV30, the J gene TRBJ1-4; 7 positions match TRBD1. The CDR3 sequence is 15 residues long. Germline V CDR1 and CDR2: GTSNPN, SVGIG (reference sequence). CDR3 loop: CAWSVPGTENEKLLF. The CDR3 DNA reads TGTGCCTGGAGTGTACCCGGGACAGAAAATGAAAAACTGCTTTTT. Filled out from reference TRBV30 and TRBJ1-4, the complete variable domain reads SQTIHQWPATLVQPVGSPLSLECTVEGTSNPNLYWYRQAAGRGLQLLFYSVGIGQISSEVPQNLSASRPQDRQFILSSKKLLLSDSGFYLCAWSVPGTENEKLLFGSGTQLSVL.

The chain uses TRBV5-6 and TRBJ1-2, with D tentatively TRBD1 (6 bases). Trimming pared 4 bases from V and 4 bases from J, leaving 17 bases between. This CDR3 is built from 15 residues. CDR1 is SGHDT, CDR2 YYEEEE, per germline. The CDR3 reads CASSPRGGGTYGYTF. The CDR3 DNA is TGTGCCAGCAGCCCCCGCGGCGGGGGCACCTATGGCTACACCTTC.

The chain employs TRBV5-3 and TRBJ2-5; perhaps TRBD2 as D (6 bases). TRBV5-3 has ORF status, its function being uncertain. This CDR3 region has 17 residues. V was shortened by 4 bases and J by 7 bases, with 26 bases between the two germline ends. The CDR3 loop is CARSQGRGRLMRLTQYF. The CDR3 region has the DNA TGTGCCAGAAGCCAGGGACGAGGGAGGCTGATGAGGTTGACCCAGTACTTC.

This sequence joins TRBV29-1 and TRBJ1-1; D is uncertain. The CDR3 totals 11 residues. V was cut by 7 bases and J by 1 base, with 7 bases left in between. Per the germline V gene, CDR1 is SQVTM and CDR2 is ANQGSEA. CDR3 nucleotides: TGCAGCGCCGCTACGAACACTGAAGCTTTCTTT. Residues: CSAATNTEAFF.

V and J are TRBV28 and TRBJ1-1, with D maybe TRBD1 (6 bases). Per germline, CDR1 MDHEN and CDR2 SYDVKM. V gave up 1 base and J gave up 5 bases, with 14 bases separating them. The CDR3 consists of 15 residues. CDR3 bases: TGTGCCAGCAGTTTATTGTCCAGGGGAGAGACTGAAGCTTTCTTT. Translation gives CASSLLSRGETEAFF.